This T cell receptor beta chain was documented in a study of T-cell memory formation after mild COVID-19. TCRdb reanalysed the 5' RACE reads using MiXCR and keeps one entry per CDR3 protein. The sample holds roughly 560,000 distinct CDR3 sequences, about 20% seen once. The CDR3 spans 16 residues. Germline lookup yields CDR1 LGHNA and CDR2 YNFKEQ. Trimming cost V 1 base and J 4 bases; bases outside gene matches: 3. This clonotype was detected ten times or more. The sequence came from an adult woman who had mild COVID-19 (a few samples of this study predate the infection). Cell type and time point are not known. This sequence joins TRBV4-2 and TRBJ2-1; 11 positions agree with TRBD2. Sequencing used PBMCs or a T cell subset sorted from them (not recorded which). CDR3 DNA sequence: TGTGCCAGCAGCCAAGCCGGGACTAGCGGATACAATGAGCAGTTCTTC. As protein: CASSQAGTSGYNEQFF.